A selection of T cell receptor beta chains follows, all from one sample in a study of control samples from healthy donors and cancer patients. Assay: immunoSEQ multiplex PCR; the TCRdb copy retains only in-frame clones and omits some. Of approximately 40,000 clones in the sample, around 70% were seen once. The material sequenced was formalin-fixed, paraffin-embedded tissue. The receptors here all came from a male donor with melanoma. The CDR3 runs from the conserved cysteine through the conserved F or W. A D gene is named only where the DNA matches it firmly. Rows give clone size only sometimes, using once, few, many, or a class for an expanded clone.

clone_size,d_call,cdr3_length,v_call,j_call,cdr3_nt,cdr3_aa
.,.,13,TRBV6-5,TRBJ1-5,TGTGCCAGCAGGCGGTCGACACGTCAGCCCCAGCATTTT,CASRRSTRQPQHF
once,.,16,TRBV5-1,TRBJ1-1,TGCGCCAGCAGCTTGGTGGCCGGGGGAGGAAACACTGAAGCTTTCTTT,CASSLVAGGGNTEAFF
.,.,13,TRBV28,TRBJ1-4,TGTGCCAGCCAACAGGGTCTCGCTGAAAAACTGTTTTTT,CASQQGLAEKLFF
.,.,12,TRBV29-1,TRBJ1-2,TGCAGCGTTGGGCCCTCGCCTAGAGGCTACACCTTC,CSVGPSPRGYTF
.,TRBD1,15,TRBV6-5,TRBJ1-3,TGTGCCAGCAGTTATAGACAGGGGACCCTAAACACCATATATTTT,CASSYRQGTLNTIYF
.,TRBD2,18,TRBV7-2,TRBJ2-3,TGTGCCAGCAGCTTAGAAGAGACTAGCGGGAGGTTCATGAATACGCAGTATTTT,CASSLEETSGRFMNTQYF
.,TRBD2,15,TRBV5-1,TRBJ2-1,TGCGCCAGCAGCTTGGGAGCGGGAGTAAGTAATGAGCAGTTCTTC,CASSLGAGVSNEQFF
.,TRBD2,17,TRBV28,TRBJ2-1,TGTGCCAGCAGTTCCTCCGGGACTAGCGGGAGTTGGAATGAGCAGTTCTTC,CASSSSGTSGSWNEQFF
.,.,15,TRBV15,TRBJ2-7,TGTGCCACCAGCAGAGATATTTCGGGGCCCTACGAGCAGTACTTC,CATSRDISGPYEQYF
.,.,14,TRBV6-1,TRBJ1-1,TGTGCCAGCAGTGAACGGCAGGGGAACACTGAAGCTTTCTTT,CASSERQGNTEAFF
.,TRBD1,16,TRBV19,TRBJ2-4,TGTGCCAGTAGAGACAGGGCGGGTGTGGCCAAAAACATTCAGTACTTC,CASRDRAGVAKNIQYF
.,.,12,TRBV11-1,TRBJ2-7,TGTGCCAGCAGCTTAGTGACTGACGAGCAGTACTTC,CASSLVTDEQYF
.,TRBD2,15,TRBV11-2,TRBJ2-7,TGTGCCAGCAGCTTAGGGCTAGCGGGAGTAGGGGAGCAGTACTTC,CASSLGLAGVGEQYF
.,.,13,TRBV29-1,TRBJ2-4,TGCAGCGTTGAAGATGACGGATACGGCATTCAGTACTTC,CSVEDDGYGIQYF
few,.,13,TRBV29-1,TRBJ1-5,TGCAGCGTCACGACAGAGTCCAATCAGCCCCAGCATTTT,CSVTTESNQPQHF
few,TRBD2,16,TRBV5-4,TRBJ2-3,TGTGCCAGCAGCCCGGGATCCTGGCTAGCGGGGAATACGCAGTATTTT,CASSPGSWLAGNTQYF
once,.,13,TRBV6-5,TRBJ2-2,TGTGCCAGCAGCCATAGCGATGGCGGGGAGCTGTTTTTT,CASSHSDGGELFF
.,TRBD2,16,TRBV4-2,TRBJ2-3,TGTGCCAGCAGCCAAGCGACTAGCGGACGCACAGATACGCAGTATTTT,CASSQATSGRTDTQYF
few,.,12,TRBV12-3/TRBV12-4,TRBJ2-7,TGTGCCAGCAGTTACCCGGGCCGCGAGCAGTACTTC,CASSYPGREQYF
.,TRBD1,16,TRBV18,TRBJ1-1,TGTGCCAGCTCACTTGGGACAGGGGATTTGAACACTGAAGCTTTCTTT,CASSLGTGDLNTEAFF
once,TRBD2,16,TRBV24-1,TRBJ2-3,TGTGCCACCAGTGATACTAGCGGGAGCCGCACAGATACGCAGTATTTT,CATSDTSGSRTDTQYF
.,.,14,TRBV7-2,TRBJ2-1,TGTGCCAGCAGCAAGGGTACCTCCTACAATGAGCAGTTCTTC,CASSKGTSYNEQFF
.,.,14,TRBV7-8,TRBJ2-7,TGTGCCAGCAGCTGGGAGGGGGGCCACTACGAGCAGTACTTC,CASSWEGGHYEQYF
.,TRBD1,14,TRBV9,TRBJ2-7,TGTGCCAGCAGCGCCACAGGGGGTCCCTACGAGCAGTACTTC,CASSATGGPYEQYF
many,.,15,TRBV28,TRBJ1-1,TGTGCCAGCAGTAGAGGGGGGACGACTGCTTCTGAAGCTTTCTTT,CASSRGGTTASEAFF
.,TRBD1,13,TRBV6-5,TRBJ2-7,TGTGCCAGCAGGGGACAGGGGGCTTACGAGCAGTACTTC,CASRGQGAYEQYF
.,TRBD2,13,TRBV28,TRBJ2-7,TGTGCCAGCAGTTTAGGGACTAGCGGTCTCCGGCACTTC,CASSLGTSGLRHF
.,TRBD1,14,TRBV6-5,TRBJ2-7,TGTGCCAGCAATGGACAGGGTTTATTTTACGAGCAGTACTTC,CASNGQGLFYEQYF
.,.,14,TRBV2,TRBJ2-7,TGTGCCAGCAGTGAAGGAGGGAGACCTGTCGAGCAGTACTTC,CASSEGGRPVEQYF
.,TRBD1,15,TRBV10-1,TRBJ2-2,TGCGCCAGCAGTGTGAGACAGGGGAACACCGGGGAGCTGTTTTTT,CASSVRQGNTGELFF
.,.,16,TRBV28,TRBJ1-2,TGTGCCAGCACCGCTGTCCCCGGGACGGACTTATATGGCTACACCTTC,CASTAVPGTDLYGYTF
.,.,14,TRBV11-2,TRBJ1-1,TGTGCCAGCAGCTTATCTGGGGGCAACACTGAAGCTTTCTTT,CASSLSGGNTEAFF
.,TRBD1,14,TRBV7-3,TRBJ1-6,TGTGCCAGCAGCAAGACAGGGAGTAATTCACCCCTCCACTTT,CASSKTGSNSPLHF
.,TRBD2,18,TRBV2,TRBJ2-7,TGTGCCAGCAGAGAAGATTGGGGACTAGCGGGAATCTCCTACGAGCAGTACTTC,CASREDWGLAGISYEQYF
.,TRBD1,16,TRBV6-5,TRBJ1-4,TGTGCCAGCAGTTGGCAGGGGGGGTTGGCTAATGAAAAACTGTTTTTT,CASSWQGGLANEKLFF